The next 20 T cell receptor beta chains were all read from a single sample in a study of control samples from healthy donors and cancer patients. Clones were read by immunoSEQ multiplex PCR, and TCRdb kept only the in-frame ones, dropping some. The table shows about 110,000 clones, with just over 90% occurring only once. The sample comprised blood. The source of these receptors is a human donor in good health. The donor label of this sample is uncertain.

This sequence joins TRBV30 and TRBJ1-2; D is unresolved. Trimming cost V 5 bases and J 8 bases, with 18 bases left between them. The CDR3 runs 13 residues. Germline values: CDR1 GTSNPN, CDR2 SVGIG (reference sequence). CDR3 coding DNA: TGTGCCTGGTGTGAGAGGACGGATGGAGGCTACACCTTC. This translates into CAWCERTDGGYTF.

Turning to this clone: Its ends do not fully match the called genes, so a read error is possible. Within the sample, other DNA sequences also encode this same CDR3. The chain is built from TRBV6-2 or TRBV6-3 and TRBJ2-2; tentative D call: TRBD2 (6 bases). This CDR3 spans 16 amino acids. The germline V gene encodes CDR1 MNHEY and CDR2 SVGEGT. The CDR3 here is CASSPLGAERWGELFF. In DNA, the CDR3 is TGTGCCAGCAGCCCCCTCGGGGCAGAGAGATGGGGGGAGCTGTTCTTT.

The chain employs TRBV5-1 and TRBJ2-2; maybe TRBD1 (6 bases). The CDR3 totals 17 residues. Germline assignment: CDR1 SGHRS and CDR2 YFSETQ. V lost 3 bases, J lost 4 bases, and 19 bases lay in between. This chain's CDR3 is CASSSAGGRVGTGELFF. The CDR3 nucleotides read TGCGCCAGCAGCTCGGCTGGGGGCCGAGTCGGCACCGGGGAGCTGTTTTTT.

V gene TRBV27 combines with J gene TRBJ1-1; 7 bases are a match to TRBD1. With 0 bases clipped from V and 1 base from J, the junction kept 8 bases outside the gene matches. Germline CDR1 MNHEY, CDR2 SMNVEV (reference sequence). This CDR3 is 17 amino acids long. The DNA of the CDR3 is TGTGCCAGCAGTTTATCGGCGGGACAGACATCGAACACTGAAGCTTTCTTT. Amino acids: CASSLSAGQTSNTEAFF.

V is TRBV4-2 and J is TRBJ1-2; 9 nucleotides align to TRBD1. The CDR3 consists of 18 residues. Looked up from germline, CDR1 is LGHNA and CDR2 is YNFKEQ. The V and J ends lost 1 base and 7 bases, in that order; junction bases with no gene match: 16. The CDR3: CASSQVTQTGGASLGYTF. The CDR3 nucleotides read TGTGCCAGCAGCCAAGTTACGCAAACAGGGGGCGCTTCCCTTGGCTACACCTTC.

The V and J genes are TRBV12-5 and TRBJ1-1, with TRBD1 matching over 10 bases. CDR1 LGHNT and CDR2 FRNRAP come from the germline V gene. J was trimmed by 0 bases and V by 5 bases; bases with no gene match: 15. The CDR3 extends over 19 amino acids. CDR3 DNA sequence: TGTGCTAGTGGTCTCAGCGCCGGGACAGGGGTCCTCATGAACACTGAAGCTTTCTTT. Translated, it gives CASGLSAGTGVLMNTEAFF. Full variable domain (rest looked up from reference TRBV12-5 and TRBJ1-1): DARVTQTPRHKVTEMGQEVTMRCQPILGHNTVFWYRQTMMQGLELLAYFRNRAPLDDSGMPKDRFSAEMPDATLATLKIQPSEPRDSAVYFCASGLSAGTGVLMNTEAFFGQGTRLTVV.

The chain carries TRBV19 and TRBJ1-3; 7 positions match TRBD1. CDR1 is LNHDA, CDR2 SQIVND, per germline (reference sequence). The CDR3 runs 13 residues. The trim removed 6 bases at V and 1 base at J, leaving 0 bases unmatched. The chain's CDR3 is CASRGQSGNTIYF. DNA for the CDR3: TGTGCCAGTAGGGGACAGTCTGGAAACACCATATATTTT.

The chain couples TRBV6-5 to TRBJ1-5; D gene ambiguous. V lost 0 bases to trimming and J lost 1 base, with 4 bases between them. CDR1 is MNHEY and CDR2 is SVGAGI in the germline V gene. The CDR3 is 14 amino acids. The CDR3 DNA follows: TGTGCCAGCAGTTACTCTATAAGCAATCAGCCCCAGCATTTT. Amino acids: CASSYSISNQPQHF.

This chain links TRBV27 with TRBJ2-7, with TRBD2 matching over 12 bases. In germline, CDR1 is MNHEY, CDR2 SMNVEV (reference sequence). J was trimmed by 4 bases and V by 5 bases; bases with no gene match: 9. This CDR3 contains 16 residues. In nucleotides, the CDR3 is TGTGCCAGCAGTCATATTCTAGCGGGGGGGCGGTACGAGCAGTACTTC. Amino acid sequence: CASSHILAGGRYEQYF.

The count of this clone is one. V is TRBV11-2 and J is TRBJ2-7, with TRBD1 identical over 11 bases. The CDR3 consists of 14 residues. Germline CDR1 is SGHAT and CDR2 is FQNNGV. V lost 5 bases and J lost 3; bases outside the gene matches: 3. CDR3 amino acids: CASSTGTGGYEQYF. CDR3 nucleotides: TGTGCCAGCAGCACCGGGACAGGGGGCTACGAGCAGTACTTC.

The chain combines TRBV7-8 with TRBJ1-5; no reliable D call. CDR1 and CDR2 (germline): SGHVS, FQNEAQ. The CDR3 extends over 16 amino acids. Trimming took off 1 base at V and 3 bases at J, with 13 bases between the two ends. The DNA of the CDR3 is TGTGCCAGCAGCTTAGGGTTAATCGGCACCAATCAGCCCCAGCATTTT. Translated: CASSLGLIGTNQPQHF.

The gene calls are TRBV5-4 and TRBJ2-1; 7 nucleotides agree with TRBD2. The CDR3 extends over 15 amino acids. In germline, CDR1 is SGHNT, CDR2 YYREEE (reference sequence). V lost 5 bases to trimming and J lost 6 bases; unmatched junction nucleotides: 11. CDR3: CASRFSGPTPNEQFF. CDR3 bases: TGTGCCAGCAGGTTTAGCGGGCCAACACCCAATGAGCAGTTCTTC.

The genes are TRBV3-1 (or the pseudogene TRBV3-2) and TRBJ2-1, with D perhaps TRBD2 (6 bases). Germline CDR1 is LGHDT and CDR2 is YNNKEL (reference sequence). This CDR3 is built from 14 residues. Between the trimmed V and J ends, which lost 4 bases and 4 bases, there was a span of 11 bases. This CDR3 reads CASSRGEVYNEQFF. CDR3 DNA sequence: TGTGCCAGCAGCCGTGGGGAGGTTTACAATGAGCAGTTCTTC.

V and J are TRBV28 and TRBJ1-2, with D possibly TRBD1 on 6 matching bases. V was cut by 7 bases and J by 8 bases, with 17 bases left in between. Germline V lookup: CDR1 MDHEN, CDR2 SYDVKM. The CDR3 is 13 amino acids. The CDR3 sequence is CASNTGVGAGYTF. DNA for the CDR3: TGTGCCAGCAACACGGGGGTGGGGGCGGGCTACACCTTC.

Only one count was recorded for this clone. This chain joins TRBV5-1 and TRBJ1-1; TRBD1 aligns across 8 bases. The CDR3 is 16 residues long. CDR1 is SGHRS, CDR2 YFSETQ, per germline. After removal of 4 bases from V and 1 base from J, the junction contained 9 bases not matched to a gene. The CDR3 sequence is CASSPQLGQGNTEAFF. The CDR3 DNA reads TGCGCCAGCAGCCCCCAACTTGGACAGGGGAACACTGAAGCTTTCTTT. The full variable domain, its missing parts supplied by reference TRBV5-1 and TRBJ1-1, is KAGVTQTPRYLIKTRGQQVTLSCSPISGHRSVSWYQQTPGQGLQFLFEYFSETQRNKGNFPGRFSGRQFSNSRSEMNVSTLELGDSALYLCASSPQLGQGNTEAFFGQGTRLTVV.

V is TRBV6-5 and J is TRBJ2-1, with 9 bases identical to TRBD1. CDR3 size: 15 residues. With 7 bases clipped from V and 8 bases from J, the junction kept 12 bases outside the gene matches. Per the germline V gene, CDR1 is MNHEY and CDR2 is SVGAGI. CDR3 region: CASTMGQGPSDEQFF. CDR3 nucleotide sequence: TGTGCCAGCACTATGGGACAGGGCCCTTCGGATGAGCAGTTCTTC.

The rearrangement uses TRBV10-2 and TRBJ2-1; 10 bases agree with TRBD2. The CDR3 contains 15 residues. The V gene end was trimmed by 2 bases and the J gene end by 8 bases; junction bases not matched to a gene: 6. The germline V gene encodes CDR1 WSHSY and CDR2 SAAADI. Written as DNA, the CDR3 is TGCGCCAGCAGTGAGGACAGCGGGGGGGCATATGAGCAGTTCTTC. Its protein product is CASSEDSGGAYEQFF.

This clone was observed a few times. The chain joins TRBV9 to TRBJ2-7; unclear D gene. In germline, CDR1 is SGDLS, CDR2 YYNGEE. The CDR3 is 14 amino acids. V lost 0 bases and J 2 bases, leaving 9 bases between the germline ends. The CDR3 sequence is CASSVGPTPYEQYF. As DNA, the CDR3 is TGTGCCAGCAGCGTAGGGCCGACCCCCTACGAGCAGTACTTC.

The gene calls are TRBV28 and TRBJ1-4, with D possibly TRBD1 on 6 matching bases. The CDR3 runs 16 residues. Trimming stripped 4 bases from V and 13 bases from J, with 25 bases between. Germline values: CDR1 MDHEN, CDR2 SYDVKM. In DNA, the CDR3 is TGTGCCAGCAGTTCGATGGGTGCAGCCGGGGACAAAGGACTGTTTTTT. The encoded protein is CASSSMGAAGDKGLFF.

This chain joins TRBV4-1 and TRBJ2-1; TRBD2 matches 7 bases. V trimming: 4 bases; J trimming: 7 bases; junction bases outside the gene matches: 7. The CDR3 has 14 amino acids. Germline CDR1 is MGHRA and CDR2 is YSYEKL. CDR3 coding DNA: TGCGCCAGCAGCCCCCGGGAGGCAGATAATGAGCAGTTCTTC. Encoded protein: CASSPREADNEQFF.